This T cell receptor beta chain was recovered during a study of Graves' ophthalmopathy and Graves' hyperthyroidism (dated by TCRdb to 2016 to 2019). Regarding the study in general: Peripheral blood was collected at initial diagnosis, before any treatment. The study used TCR beta repertoire signatures to distinguish Graves' ophthalmopathy from Graves' hyperthyroidism and to predict progression to ophthalmopathy. In total, 135 blood samples were TCR-sequenced: 43 ophthalmopathy, some 75 hyperthyroidism and some 17 hyperthyroidism-to-ophthalmopathy patients. To explore V-J signatures distinguishing ophthalmopathy from hyperthyroidism, a discovery set of under 110 patients (roughly 45 ophthalmopathy, roughly 60 stable hyperthyroidism) was enrolled. For independent validation, a separate cohort was made up of 18 hyperthyroidism patients plus 17 patients who later progressed from hyperthyroidism to ophthalmopathy. In 6 or 7 hyperthyroidism patients, T-cell repertoires of thyroid tissue and blood were compared. Following sampling, methimazole starting at 30 mg daily was administered to hyperthyroidism patients, and high-dose intravenous methylprednisolone was administered to ophthalmopathy patients. Broader findings and caveats from the paper: In validation, the model predicted ophthalmopathy progression with more than 55% sensitivity and approximately 78% specificity; approximately 12 predicted patients were CT-confirmed with GO in a median of 6.5 months. Most expanded thyroid clonotypes with a frequency above 0.001 also appeared in blood, which suggests that blood repertoires may reflect the immune response in the thyroid. Ophthalmopathy was separated from stable hyperthyroidism by the 13-signature model with 85% to 90% sensitivity and around 81% specificity in cross-validation and with 80%/75% in the test set. Sample size was not predetermined statistically, and investigators were not blinded to group allocation.

Ophthalmopathy patients were characterized by moderately to severely active disease, a Clinical Activity Score of at least 3, a NOSPECS grade of at least 4, and a disease duration under 3 months. Patients were excluded if they had other autoimmune diseases, uncontrolled infections, pregnancy or lactation. Clinical symptoms, serum thyroxine, TRAb, thyroid ultrasound and orbital computed tomography were used for diagnosis. PBMCs were isolated from around 10 ml of fresh peripheral blood by Ficoll-Paque density gradient centrifugation. Total RNA was extracted with Trizol reagent and quality-checked on an Agilent 2100 Bioanalyzer. This clonotype turned up a few times. Its specific antigen is unknown. Base qualities are not recorded, but no much larger clone differs from it by a single base. TCR beta CDR3 regions were amplified from RNA transcripts for repertoire sequencing. A first-round RT-PCR used HTBI primers with the Qiagen OneStep RT-PCR kit, followed by a second-round multiplex PCR, size selection and purification. Sequencing of the libraries was carried out on an Illumina HiSeq2000 in paired-end mode with 100 bp reads. In the source study's methods: SOAPnuke was used to process the reads, throwing out any read that had adapters, had uncalled bases, had a mean Phred below 15, or lacked an exact constant-primer or identifier match. COPE v1.2.5 was used to merge the high-quality paired reads. Each unique nucleotide sequence was defined as a clonotype, and clonotypes were aligned to IMGT TRB V, D and J references with MiTCR v1.1. Only V-J combinations with frequency above 0.0001 were analysed, covering 99% to 99.2% of repertoires. For each V-J combination, a TCR clonal expansion and chaos score was defined as the ratio of F50 clonal expansion to chaos observed in the TCRdist matrix. Features were reduced by Welch's t-statistics and random forest to over ten V-J combinations, which fed a naive Bayes classifier. The similarity between thyroid and blood repertoires was quantified using the Morisita-Horn index. TCRdb applied fastp at Q25 and MiXCR to the public reads, then kept only in-frame beta chains. Identical CDR3 protein sequences are pooled into one entry, listed with their most common genes and DNA. TCRdb, rather than the study authors, made the V and J calls. This sample lists 240,000 or so distinct CDR3 sequences; 45% were detected once. Over 40% of the sample belongs to the ten largest clones.

Sequencing was performed on peripheral blood. The clonotype was recovered from an adult man with Graves' ophthalmopathy.

The base sequence is TGTGCCAGCAGTGGACAGGTTACTTCTGAAGCTTTCTTT. Its protein reads: CASSGQVTSEAFF. The chain joins TRBV4-2 to TRBJ1-1; the central 7 bases match TRBD1. CDR1 and CDR2 are read off the germline V gene as LGHNA and YNFKEQ. Trimming removed 6 bases from V and 6 bases from J; the gene matches leave 7 bases unexplained. The CDR3, from cysteine to phenylalanine, totals 13 residues. The DNA shown is the 39-base CDR3, in frame from base 1.